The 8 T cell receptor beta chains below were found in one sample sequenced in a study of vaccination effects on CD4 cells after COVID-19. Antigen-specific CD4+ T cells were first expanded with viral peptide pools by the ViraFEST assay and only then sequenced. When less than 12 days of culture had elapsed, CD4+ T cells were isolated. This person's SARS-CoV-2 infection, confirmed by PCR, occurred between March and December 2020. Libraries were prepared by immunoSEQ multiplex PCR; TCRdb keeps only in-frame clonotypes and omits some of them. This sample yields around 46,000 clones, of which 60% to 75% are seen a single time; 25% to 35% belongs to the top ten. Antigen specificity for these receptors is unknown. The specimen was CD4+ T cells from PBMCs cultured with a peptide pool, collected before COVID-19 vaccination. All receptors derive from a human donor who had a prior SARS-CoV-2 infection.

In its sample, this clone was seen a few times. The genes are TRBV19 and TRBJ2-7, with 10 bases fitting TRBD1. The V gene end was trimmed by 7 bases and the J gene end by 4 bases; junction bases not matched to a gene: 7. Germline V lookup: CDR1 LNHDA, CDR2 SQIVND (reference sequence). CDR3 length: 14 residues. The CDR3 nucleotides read TGTGCCAGTATCCCGACAGGGGGCGCTTACGAGCAGTACTTC. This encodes CASIPTGGAYEQYF.

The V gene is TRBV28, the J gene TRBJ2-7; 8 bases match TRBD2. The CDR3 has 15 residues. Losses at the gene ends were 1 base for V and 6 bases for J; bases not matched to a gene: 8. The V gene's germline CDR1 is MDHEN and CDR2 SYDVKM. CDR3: CASSLFPGGPGEQYF. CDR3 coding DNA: TGTGCCAGCAGTTTATTTCCGGGAGGGCCCGGCGAGCAGTACTTC.

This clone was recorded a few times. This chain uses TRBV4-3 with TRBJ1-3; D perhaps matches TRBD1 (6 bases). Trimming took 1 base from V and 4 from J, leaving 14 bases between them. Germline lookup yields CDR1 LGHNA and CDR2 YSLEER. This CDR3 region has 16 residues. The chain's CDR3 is CASSQVVGGSGNTIYF. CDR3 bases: TGCGCCAGCAGCCAAGTCGTAGGGGGGAGCGGAAACACCATATATTTT.

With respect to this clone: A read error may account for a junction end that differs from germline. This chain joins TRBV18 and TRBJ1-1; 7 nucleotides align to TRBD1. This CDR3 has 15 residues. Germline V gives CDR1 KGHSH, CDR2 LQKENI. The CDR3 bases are TGTGCCAGCTCTCCCGCTGGGACAGAGAACGCTGAAGCTTTCTTT. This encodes CASSPAGTENAEAFF.

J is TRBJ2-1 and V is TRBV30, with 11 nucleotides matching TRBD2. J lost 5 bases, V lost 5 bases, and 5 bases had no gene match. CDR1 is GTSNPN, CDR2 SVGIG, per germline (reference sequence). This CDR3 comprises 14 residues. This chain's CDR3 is CAWRLGLADNEQFF. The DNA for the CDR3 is TGTGCCTGGCGGTTGGGACTAGCGGACAATGAGCAGTTCTTC.

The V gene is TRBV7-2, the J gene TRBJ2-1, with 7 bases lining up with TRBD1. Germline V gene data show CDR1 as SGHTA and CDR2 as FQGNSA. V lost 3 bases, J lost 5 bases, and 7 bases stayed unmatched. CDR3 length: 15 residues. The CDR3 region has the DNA TGTGCCAGCAGCTTTATTCGGGACAGCAACAATGAGCAGTTCTTC. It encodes CASSFIRDSNNEQFF.

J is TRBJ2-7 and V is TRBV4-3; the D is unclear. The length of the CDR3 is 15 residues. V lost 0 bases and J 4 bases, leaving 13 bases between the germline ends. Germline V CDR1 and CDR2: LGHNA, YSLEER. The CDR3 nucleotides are TGCGCCAGCAGCCAAGATCCCCGGTCTGGGTACGAGCAGTACTTC. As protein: CASSQDPRSGYEQYF.

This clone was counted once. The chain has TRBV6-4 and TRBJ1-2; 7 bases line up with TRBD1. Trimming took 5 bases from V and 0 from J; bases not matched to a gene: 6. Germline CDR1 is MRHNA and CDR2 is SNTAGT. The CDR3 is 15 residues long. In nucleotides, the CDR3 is TGTGCCAGCAGTTTAACCGGACAGGCTAACTATGGCTACACCTTC. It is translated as CASSLTGQANYGYTF.